The present T cell receptor (beta chain) was sequenced within a study of blood T cell repertoires in COVID-19. As for the study in general: The United States, Italy and Spain provided the acute and convalescent COVID-19 samples. PBMCs, B-cell-depleted T cells, or T cells were the source of the cDNA or gDNA that made up the material.

Per germline, CDR1 KGHSH and CDR2 LQKENI. The CDR3 sequence is 15 residues long. V lost 4 bases and J lost 1; bases outside the gene matches: 4. Only in-frame clones appear in the TCRdb table, and some are missing; sequencing was by immunoSEQ multiplex PCR. The sample holds under 200,000 clones, approximately 85% seen once. This chain joins TRBV18 and TRBJ2-3, with 8 bases lining up with TRBD1. The sample was peripheral blood. This receptor was obtained from a woman aged 80 or older with COVID-19, enrolled during active disease. The chain's CDR3 is CASSQQQGGTDTQYF. The CDR3 DNA reads as TGTGCCAGCTCACAACAACAGGGGGGCACAGATACGCAGTATTTT.